This T cell receptor beta chain was sequenced in a study of cytotoxic CD8 clonotypes in ibrutinib-treated CLL. The overall study: A mean of around 260,000 productive templates and 85,000 to 95,000 productive rearrangements was obtained per sample.

Study-wide findings and caveats: Public clonotypes, found uncommonly, either contracted or stayed stable on treatment. The study found clonality rose at ibrutinib response, then fell toward baseline at progression.

With respect to this clone: Antigen specificity is unknown.

Depths of 1 in 200,000 to 1 in 1 million T cells were the sequencing target. Produced via immunoSEQ multiplex PCR; TCRdb's table is partial and in-frame only. This repertoire shows more than 110,000 clones, approximately 89% found once; its top ten account for 10% to 14%. Unmatched junction bases numbered 10, after V lost 6 bases and J lost 0 bases. CDR3 length equals 17 residues. CDR1 and CDR2 from the germline V gene are MGHDK and SYGVNS. Sample: PBMCs, taken after 12 months of ibrutinib treatment. The sequence derives from a human donor with chronic lymphocytic leukemia. The chain employs TRBV25-1 and TRBJ2-7; 11 bases fit TRBD1. DNA of the CDR3: TGTGCCAGCAGGGGGTCAGGACAGGGGGCGACCTCCTACGAGCAGTACTTC. Encoded protein: CASRGSGQGATSYEQYF.